Listed here are 7 T cell receptor beta chains from one sample, sequenced in a study of blood T cell repertoires in COVID-19. Profiled with immunoSEQ multiplex PCR; TCRdb holds only in-frame clones, not every one. The sample lists under 350,000 clones, over 75% occurring once. Source material: peripheral blood. The receptors stem from a human donor in a cohort sampled during active COVID-19.

The chain is built from TRBV2 and TRBJ2-7, with D tentatively TRBD2 (6 bases). The CDR3 runs 15 residues. Per germline, CDR1 SNHLY and CDR2 FYNNEI. V lost 0 bases and J lost 3, with 12 bases in between. The chain's CDR3 is CASSEARETVYEQYF. The CDR3 coding sequence is TGTGCCAGCAGTGAAGCCCGGGAGACCGTCTACGAGCAGTACTTC.

This clone was observed a few times. J is TRBJ2-3 and V is TRBV30, with TRBD1 identical over 10 bases. Germline trimming cut 2 bases from V and 0 bases from J; bases unmatched to any gene: 2. CDR1 GTSNPN and CDR2 SVGIG come from the germline V gene (reference sequence). The CDR3 totals 15 residues. The CDR3 nucleotides read TGTGCCTGGAGTTGGACAGGGGGGAGCACAGATACGCAGTATTTT. As protein: CAWSWTGGSTDTQYF.

This chain connects TRBV6-5 to TRBJ2-3; D is perhaps TRBD1 (5 bases). CDR1 MNHEY and CDR2 SVGAGI come from the germline V gene. This CDR3 is built from 14 residues. Trimming cost V 6 bases and J 1 base, with 11 bases left between them. The CDR3 DNA is TGTGCCAGCAGGTTGCCCAGGGGCACAGATACGCAGTATTTT. Translating it yields CASRLPRGTDTQYF.

The V call is TRBV30, the J call TRBJ2-7, with 9 bases that match TRBD1. CDR1 and CDR2 (germline): GTSNPN, SVGIG (reference sequence). The CDR3 has 13 residues. The trim removed 1 base at V and 5 bases at J, leaving 3 bases unmatched. Here the CDR3 DNA reads TGTGCCTGGAGTGCCGGGACAGGGAACGAGCAGTACTTC. Translated: CAWSAGTGNEQYF.

J is TRBJ2-7 and V is TRBV3-1 (or the pseudogene TRBV3-2); D possibly corresponds to TRBD2 (7 bases). The germline gives CDR1 LGHDT, CDR2 YNNKEL (reference sequence). The CDR3 covers 14 residues. Between the trimmed V and J ends, which lost 4 bases and 1 base, there was a span of 11 bases. CDR3 protein: CASSLKGGSYEQYF. Here the CDR3 DNA reads TGTGCCAGCAGCCTAAAGGGGGGGTCCTACGAGCAGTACTTC.

The chain combines TRBV30 with TRBJ2-5; 10 nucleotides line up with TRBD1. The CDR3 is 12 amino acids. J lost 8 bases, V lost 7 bases, and 7 bases had no gene match. CDR1 GTSNPN and CDR2 SVGIG come from the germline V gene (reference sequence). The CDR3: CASPGQGPTQYF. The CDR3 DNA sequence: TGTGCCTCTCCGGGACAGGGGCCTACCCAGTACTTC. Combining the CDR3 with reference TRBV30 and TRBJ2-5 gives the whole variable domain SQTIHQWPATLVQPVGSPLSLECTVEGTSNPNLYWYRQAAGRGLQLLFYSVGIGQISSEVPQNLSASRPQDRQFILSSKKLLLSDSGFYLCASPGQGPTQYFGPGTRLLVL.

The chain is built from TRBV10-2 and TRBJ1-6; a weak D match, TRBD1 (5 bases). V shed 3 bases and J shed 9 bases, with 15 bases lying between them. This CDR3 is 15 amino acids long. Germline lookup yields CDR1 WSHSY and CDR2 SAAADI. The CDR3 is CASSDLGGEGSPLHF. The CDR3 nucleotides read TGCGCCAGCAGTGATTTGGGGGGGGAGGGTTCACCCCTCCACTTT.